Listed here are 24 T cell receptor beta chains from one sample, sequenced in a study of shared clonotypes between healthy human individuals. The table came from immunoSEQ multiplex PCR; TCRdb's copy has only in-frame clones and leaves some out. Here the sample spans some 2,500,000 clones, more than 85% being singletons. Material: naive CD4+ T cells from PBMCs. The subset is: CD45RA+ positively selected. These receptors all stem from a young man in good health. Some clones in this sample may be carry-over from other donors' samples.

The V gene is TRBV28, the J gene TRBJ2-1; 12 bases are shared with TRBD2. The germline gives CDR1 MDHEN, CDR2 SYDVKM. The CDR3 is 18 residues long. V lost 1 base and J lost 6; bases outside the gene matches: 10. CDR3 loop: CASSLYPRLAGELNEQFF. In DNA, the CDR3 is TGTGCCAGCAGTTTATACCCTCGACTAGCGGGAGAGCTCAATGAGCAGTTCTTC.

This chain uses TRBV18 with TRBJ1-4; D gene uncertain. The CDR3 has 14 residues. V shed 6 bases and J shed 1 base, with 9 bases lying between them. Germline V gene lookup returns CDR1 KGHSH and CDR2 LQKENI. CDR3 in amino acids: CASSTIITNEKLFF. As DNA, the CDR3 is TGTGCCAGCTCCACGATTATAACTAATGAAAAACTGTTTTTT.

Note on this clone: At the DNA level, this CDR3 is encoded by other sequences in the same sample as well. This chain connects TRBV2 to TRBJ2-5; the D is unclear. Per germline, CDR1 SNHLY and CDR2 FYNNEI. This CDR3 region has 11 residues. V lost 3 bases, J lost 4 bases, and 3 bases lay in between. CDR3 protein: CASSELETQYF. Written as DNA, the CDR3 is TGTGCCAGCAGTGAGCTAGAGACCCAGTACTTC.

This chain links TRBV27 with TRBJ1-1; 7 nucleotides agree with TRBD1. V lost 5 bases, J lost 4 bases, and 10 bases stayed unmatched. The germline gives CDR1 MNHEY, CDR2 SMNVEV (reference sequence). This CDR3 comprises 15 residues. CDR3 loop: CASSTRQGRGTEAFF. CDR3 coding DNA: TGTGCCAGCAGTACAAGACAGGGAAGAGGCACTGAAGCTTTCTTT.

The gene calls are TRBV7-2 and TRBJ2-3; D assignment may be TRBD1 or TRBD2 (6 bases each). Trimming took off 5 bases at V and 2 bases at J, with 14 bases between the two ends. This CDR3 has 15 residues. From germline, CDR1 is SGHTA and CDR2 FQGNSA. CDR3 loop: CASSGSGAYTDTQYF. CDR3 DNA: TGTGCCAGCAGCGGCTCGGGGGCATACACAGATACGCAGTATTTT.

The chain links TRBV5-1 to TRBJ1-6, with TRBD1 as a possible D gene (5 bases). This CDR3 is 14 amino acids long. Germline CDR1 is SGHRS and CDR2 is YFSETQ. V was shortened by 0 bases and J by 11 bases, with 12 bases between the two germline ends. The CDR3 bases are TGCGCCAGCAGCTTGGTTCCGGGGGTTCCACCCCTCCACTTT. Its translation: CASSLVPGVPPLHF.

The chain links TRBV29-1 to TRBJ2-5; the D call may be TRBD1 or TRBD2 (7 bases each). The V end lost 5 bases, the J end lost 4 bases, and 17 bases lay between the germline ends. This CDR3 has 14 residues. Per the germline V gene, CDR1 is SQVTM and CDR2 is ANQGSEA. The DNA of the CDR3 is TGCAGCGTTTTGACAGGGTGGGAGGGAGAGACCCAGTACTTC. Protein product: CSVLTGWEGETQYF.

This clone was counted a single time. This chain connects TRBV7-6 to TRBJ1-5; D not resolved. The CDR3 extends over 14 amino acids. In germline, CDR1 is SGHVS, CDR2 FNYEAQ. Trimming cost V 8 bases and J 6 bases, with 17 bases left between them. Here the CDR3 reads CASGKPEGSQPQHF. The CDR3 DNA reads TGTGCCAGCGGCAAACCAGAGGGAAGTCAGCCCCAGCATTTT. Full variable domain (missing parts from reference TRBV7-6 and TRBJ1-5): GAGVSQSPRYKVTKRGQDVALRCDPISGHVSLYWYRQALGQGPEFLTYFNYEAQQDKSGLPNDRFSAERPEGSISTLTIQRTEQRDSAMYRCASGKPEGSQPQHFGDGTRLSIL.

V usage is TRBV27 and J usage is TRBJ2-5; D tentatively reads TRBD1 or TRBD2 (5 bases each). Trimming removed 2 bases from V and 5 bases from J, with 12 bases in between. The CDR3 loop spans 14 amino acids. CDR1 MNHEY and CDR2 SMNVEV come from the germline V gene (reference sequence). The CDR3: CASSLRGWGETQYF. CDR3 bases: TGTGCCAGCAGTTTAAGAGGGTGGGGGGAGACCCAGTACTTC.

A remark on this clone: The sample has other DNA sequences that encode this CDR3 too. This chain connects TRBV7-9 to TRBJ1-4; D perhaps matches TRBD1 (5 bases). Looked up from germline, CDR1 is SEHNR and CDR2 is FQNEAQ (reference sequence). CDR3 length: 14 amino acids. V lost 1 base and J lost 6, with 9 bases in between. The CDR3 region has the DNA TGTGCCAGCAGCTTAGGCCAGGGAGATGAAAAACTGTTTTTT. Translation: CASSLGQGDEKLFF.

The rearrangement joins TRBV15 to TRBJ1-2; D ambiguous. CDR1 is LNHNV, CDR2 YYDKDF, per germline (reference sequence). The CDR3 totals 15 residues. V was trimmed by 0 bases and J by 4 bases, leaving 12 bases between them. The CDR3 DNA is TGTGCCACCAGCAGAGATCGTGAGGGCTTCTATGGCTACACCTTC. It specifies CATSRDREGFYGYTF.

The chain carries TRBV7-3 and TRBJ2-2; D gene ambiguous. Germline values: CDR1 SGHTA, CDR2 FQGTGA. The germline V and J ends were trimmed by 5 bases and 6 bases, with 7 bases remaining between them. CDR3 size: 12 residues. The CDR3 loop reads CASSPISGELFF. The CDR3 nucleotides read TGTGCCAGCAGCCCCATCTCCGGGGAGCTGTTTTTT.

This rearrangement joins TRBV7-3 to TRBJ2-1; D possibly corresponds to TRBD2 (6 bases). The germline V gene encodes CDR1 SGHTA and CDR2 FQGTGA. V lost 5 bases and J 7 bases, leaving 21 bases between the germline ends. There are 16 residues in the CDR3. The CDR3 region is CASSTSLAPTDNEQFF. The CDR3 nucleotides are TGTGCCAGCAGCACTTCTCTAGCGCCCACCGATAATGAGCAGTTCTTC.

The V gene is TRBV6-6, the J gene TRBJ1-6; TRBD1 might be the D (5 bases). The CDR3 is 12 amino acids. Germline V lookup: CDR1 MNHNY, CDR2 SVGAGI (reference sequence). Trimming shortened V by 6 bases and J by 10 bases, and 10 bases separated the two germline ends. Written as DNA, the CDR3 is TGTGCCAGCAGCCCAGGGATGTCACCCCTCCACTTT. It is translated as CASSPGMSPLHF.

A single count supports this clone. The rearrangement joins TRBV7-3 to TRBJ2-1; 16 bases agree with TRBD2. V shed 4 bases, J shed 6 bases, and the junction held 3 bases outside the gene matches. The length of the CDR3 is 16 residues. Germline CDR1 and CDR2: SGHTA and FQGTGA. The CDR3, as DNA: TGTGCCAGCAGCTCCGGGACTAGCGGGAGGGGCAATGAGCAGTTCTTC. Residues: CASSSGTSGRGNEQFF.

The chain links TRBV27 to TRBJ2-7; tentative D call: TRBD1 (7 bases). CDR3 length: 15 residues. V dropped 6 bases and J dropped 13 bases, with 28 bases sitting between them. Germline CDR1 is MNHEY and CDR2 is SMNVEV (reference sequence). CDR3 coding DNA: TGTGCCAGCAGCATTATCAGGGGGGACAGCCAGCGATTATACTTC. Protein product: CASSIIRGDSQRLYF.

The chain is built from TRBV2 and TRBJ2-2; D is unresolved. The germline V gene encodes CDR1 SNHLY and CDR2 FYNNEI. With 5 bases removed from V and 1 base from J, the gap between germline ends came to 11 bases. The CDR3 runs to 15 residues. The CDR3 is CASSRNRLNTGELFF. The CDR3 DNA sequence: TGTGCCAGCAGTAGGAACCGCTTGAACACCGGGGAGCTGTTTTTT.

This clone was recorded once. The V and J genes are TRBV7-3 and TRBJ1-1; maybe TRBD1 (5 bases). The CDR3 covers 16 residues. The germline CDR1 and CDR2 sequences are SGHTA and FQGTGA. Trimming took off 5 bases at V and 0 bases at J, with 16 bases between the two ends. For the CDR3, the DNA is TGTGCCAGCAGCCCTATGGGTCACAGGATGAACACTGAAGCTTTCTTT. Amino acid sequence: CASSPMGHRMNTEAFF.

The V call is TRBV4-3, the J call TRBJ1-6, with a possible D match to TRBD1 (6 bases). The length of the CDR3 is 16 residues. Trimming stripped 4 bases from V and 8 bases from J, with 18 bases between. Per the germline V gene, CDR1 is LGHNA and CDR2 is YSLEER. The CDR3 spells CASSLNAGGAYSPLHF. CDR3 DNA sequence: TGCGCCAGCAGCCTTAATGCCGGGGGCGCATATTCACCCCTCCACTTT.

In its sample, this clone was seen once. The chain employs TRBV5-1 and TRBJ2-5, with unresolved D. V lost 4 bases, J lost 2 bases, and 15 bases lay in between. CDR1 is SGHRS, CDR2 YFSETQ, per germline. The CDR3 has 15 amino acids. In nucleotides, the CDR3 is TGCGCCAGCAGCCCTTGGGCAGCCCGGCAAGAGACCCAGTACTTC. It yields the protein CASSPWAARQETQYF.

The gene calls are TRBV9 and TRBJ1-1; D is perhaps TRBD1 (5 bases). The CDR3 consists of 15 residues. Germline CDR1 reads SGDLS; CDR2 reads YYNGEE. The V gene lost 0 bases and the J gene lost 0 bases, with 9 bases spanning the gap. The CDR3 sequence: CASSVATGLNTEAFF. The CDR3, as DNA: TGTGCCAGCAGCGTAGCTACGGGACTGAACACTGAAGCTTTCTTT.

This clone has a handful of counts. The chain is built from TRBV7-3 and TRBJ1-1; D gene uncertain. Germline lookup yields CDR1 SGHTA and CDR2 FQGTGA. The CDR3 is 15 residues long. V lost 5 bases to trimming and J lost 0 bases, with 13 bases between them. CDR3 DNA sequence: TGTGCCAGCAGCGCAACGGACCTTGTGAACACTGAAGCTTTCTTT. As protein: CASSATDLVNTEAFF.

This clone showed up just once. This chain uses TRBV27 with TRBJ2-1, with D tentatively TRBD2 (6 bases). CDR3 size: 13 residues. The germline CDR1 and CDR2 sequences are MNHEY and SMNVEV (reference sequence). With 3 bases removed from V and 8 bases from J, the gap between germline ends came to 11 bases. Written as DNA, the CDR3 is TGTGCCAGCAGTTTCTCCGGGAGCGATGAGCAGTTCTTC. Protein product: CASSFSGSDEQFF.

The chain employs TRBV14 and TRBJ2-5; no firm D call. The CDR3 has 14 amino acids. V dropped 0 bases and J dropped 0 bases, with 5 bases sitting between them. The germline CDR1 and CDR2 sequences are SGHDN and FVKESK. This CDR3 is CASSQEQYQETQYF. Here the CDR3 DNA reads TGTGCCAGCAGCCAAGAGCAGTACCAAGAGACCCAGTACTTC.